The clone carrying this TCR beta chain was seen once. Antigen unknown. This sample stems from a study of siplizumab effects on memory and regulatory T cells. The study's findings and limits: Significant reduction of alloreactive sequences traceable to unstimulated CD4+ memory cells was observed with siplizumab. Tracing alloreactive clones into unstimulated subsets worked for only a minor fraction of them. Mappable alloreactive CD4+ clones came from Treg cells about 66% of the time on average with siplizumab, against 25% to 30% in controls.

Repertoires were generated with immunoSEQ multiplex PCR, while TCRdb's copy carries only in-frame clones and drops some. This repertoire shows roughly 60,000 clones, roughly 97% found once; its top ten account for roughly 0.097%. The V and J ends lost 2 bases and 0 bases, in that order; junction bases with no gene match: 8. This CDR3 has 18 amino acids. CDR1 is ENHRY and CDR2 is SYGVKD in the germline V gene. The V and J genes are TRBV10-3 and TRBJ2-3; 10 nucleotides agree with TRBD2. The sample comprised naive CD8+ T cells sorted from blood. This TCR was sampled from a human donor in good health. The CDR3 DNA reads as TGTGCCATCAGTGAGACGGGACTAGCGCCTGCTAGCACAGATACGCAGTATTTT. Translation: CAISETGLAPASTDTQYF.